Sequencing of this TCR beta chain was carried out in a study of beta chain features in type 1 diabetes. Study-level points and caveats: Insertions at VDJ junctions were less frequent in type 1 diabetes patients. These patients also deleted more nucleotides at the same junctions. Patients' naive, central memory and Treg TCRB repertoires seemed closer to one another than those of healthy donors. When Type 1 diabetes patients were examined, their TCRB CDR3s proved moderately but significantly shorter in all four CD4+ subsets.

Expressed TCRB transcripts were sequenced because the isolated RNA had all been reverse transcribed beforehand. The assay was immunoSEQ multiplex PCR, and TCRdb's table has in-frame clones only and misses some. The sample shows roughly 150,000 clones, around 9% of them seen only once. Worth noting for this clone: Its antigen is currently unknown.

The sequence came from a woman between 25 and 40 years old with type 1 diabetes. The sequenced material came from central memory CD4+ T cells from blood.

The CDR3 DNA sequence: TGCGCCAGCAGCTTGGCGTCCCCGAGGGAGCAGTACTTC. Its protein is CASSLASPREQYF. This rearrangement joins TRBV5-1 to TRBJ2-7, with unresolved D. In germline, CDR1 is SGHRS, CDR2 YFSETQ. The CDR3 runs 13 residues. The germline V and J ends were trimmed by 0 bases and 7 bases, with 11 bases remaining between them.